Listed below are T cell receptor beta chains from one sample, sequenced in a study of T cell responses to AZD1222 COVID-19 vaccine. Sequencing used immunoSEQ multiplex PCR; TCRdb keeps in-frame clones, though not all of them. The data contain approximately 110,000 clones, about 85% of them singletons. The sample here was peripheral blood, taken on day 0 of AZD1222 vaccination. Source of these receptors: an adult in good health. The CDR3 runs from the conserved cysteine through the conserved F or W. The D gene is left open where the match is weak. Not every row has a clone size; where given, it reads once, few, many or a size class.

NA | TRBJ1-6 | TRBV28 | NA | TGTGCCAGCAGCCCAATAGGGAGCTCCTATAATTCACCCCTCCACTTT | CASSPIGSSYNSPLHF
once | TRBJ2-7 | TRBV4-1 | TRBD1 | TGCGCCAGCAGCCATGCGCCGGACAGGTGGTCCTACGAGCAGTACTTC | CASSHAPDRWSYEQYF
NA | TRBJ2-5 | TRBV3-1/TRBV3-2 | NA | TGTGCCAGCAGCCAAGGACCCACGCTGGTTGAGACCCAGTACTTC | CASSQGPTLVETQYF
few | TRBJ1-2 | TRBV29-1 | TRBD1 | TGCAGCGTTGAATTCAGTTCGGGACAGGGATTCACTAACTATGGCTACACCTTC | CSVEFSSGQGFTNYGYTF
once | TRBJ2-1 | TRBV19 | NA | TGTGCCAGTAGTAGGCGGGGACCCTCCTACAATGAGCAGTTCTTC | CASSRRGPSYNEQFF
once | TRBJ2-5 | TRBV5-1 | TRBD1 | TGCGCCAGCAGCTTGTGGATGCGGGACAGGGGAAGGCTAATTCCAGAGACCCAGTACTTC | CASSLWMRDRGRLIPETQYF
once | TRBJ2-7 | TRBV19 | TRBD1 | TGTGCCAGTAGTCAGGACAGGGGCTCTTCCTACGAGCAGTACTTC | CASSQDRGSSYEQYF
NA | TRBJ2-7 | TRBV2 | NA | TGTGCCAGAGAAACAGGCGACGAGCAGTACTTC | CARETGDEQYF
NA | TRBJ1-2 | TRBV3-1/TRBV3-2 | NA | TGTGCCAGCAGCCAAGGAAGGTCGCGGGGCTATGGCTACACCTTC | CASSQGRSRGYGYTF
NA | TRBJ2-1 | TRBV11-3 | NA | TGTGCCAGCAGCTTAGAGGGGGGGGCAGGTCTAGACAATGAGCAGTTCTTC | CASSLEGGAGLDNEQFF
NA | TRBJ2-2 | TRBV19 | NA | TGTGCCAGTAGCGGACAGCACCTTTCACCAACCGGGGAGCTGTTTTTT | CASSGQHLSPTGELFF